This T cell receptor beta chain was observed in a study of early T cells in non-severe SARS-CoV-2 infection. This clonotype was seen at least ten times. V dropped 5 bases and J dropped 2 bases, with 9 bases sitting between them. Germline V gene sequence: CDR1 DFQATT, CDR2 SNEGSKA (reference sequence). This CDR3 has 13 amino acids. TCRdb re-derived calls from the 5' RACE reads in MiXCR, one entry per CDR3 protein. The sample shows about 48,000 distinct CDR3 sequences, approximately 8.1% of them seen only once. The material sequenced was whole blood. The chain combines TRBV20-1 with TRBJ1-4, with D perhaps TRBD1 (6 bases). The clonotype comes from an adult who was a healthcare worker with PCR-confirmed SARS-CoV-2 infection or an uninfected control (not recorded which). The CDR3 loop is CSAPQGTNEKLFF. DNA for the CDR3: TGCAGTGCTCCACAGGGTACTAATGAAAAACTGTTTTTT.